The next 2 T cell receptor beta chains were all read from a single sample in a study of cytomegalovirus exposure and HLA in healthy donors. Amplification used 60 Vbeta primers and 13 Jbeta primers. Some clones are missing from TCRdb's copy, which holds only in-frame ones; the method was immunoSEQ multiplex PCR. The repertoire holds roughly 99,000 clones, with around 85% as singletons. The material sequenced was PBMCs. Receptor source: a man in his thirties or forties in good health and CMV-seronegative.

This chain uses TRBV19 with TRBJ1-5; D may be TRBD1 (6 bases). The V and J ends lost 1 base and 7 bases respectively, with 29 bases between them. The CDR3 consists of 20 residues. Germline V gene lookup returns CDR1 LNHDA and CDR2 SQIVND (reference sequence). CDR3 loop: CASSIGLIRGGEGRRQPQHF. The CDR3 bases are TGTGCCAGTAGTATAGGGCTAATACGTGGGGGCGAGGGAAGGCGACAGCCCCAGCATTTT.

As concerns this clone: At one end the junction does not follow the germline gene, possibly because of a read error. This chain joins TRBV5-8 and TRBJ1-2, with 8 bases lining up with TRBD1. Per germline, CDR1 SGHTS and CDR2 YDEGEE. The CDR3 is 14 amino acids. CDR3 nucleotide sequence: TGTGCCAACAGCCTAGGGACAGGCTACGGGGGCTACACCTTC. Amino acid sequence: CANSLGTGYGGYTF.